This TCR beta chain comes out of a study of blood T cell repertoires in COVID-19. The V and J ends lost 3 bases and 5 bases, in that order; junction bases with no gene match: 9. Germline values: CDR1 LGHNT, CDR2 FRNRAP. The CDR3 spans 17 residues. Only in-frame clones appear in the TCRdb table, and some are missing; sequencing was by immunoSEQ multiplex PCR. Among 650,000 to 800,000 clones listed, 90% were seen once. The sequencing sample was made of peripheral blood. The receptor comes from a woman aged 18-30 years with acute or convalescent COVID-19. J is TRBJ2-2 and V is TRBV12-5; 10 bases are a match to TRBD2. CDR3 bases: TGTGCTAGTGGTTTTTCCCAACTAGCGGGGCCTACCGGGGAGCTGTTTTTT. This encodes CASGFSQLAGPTGELFF.